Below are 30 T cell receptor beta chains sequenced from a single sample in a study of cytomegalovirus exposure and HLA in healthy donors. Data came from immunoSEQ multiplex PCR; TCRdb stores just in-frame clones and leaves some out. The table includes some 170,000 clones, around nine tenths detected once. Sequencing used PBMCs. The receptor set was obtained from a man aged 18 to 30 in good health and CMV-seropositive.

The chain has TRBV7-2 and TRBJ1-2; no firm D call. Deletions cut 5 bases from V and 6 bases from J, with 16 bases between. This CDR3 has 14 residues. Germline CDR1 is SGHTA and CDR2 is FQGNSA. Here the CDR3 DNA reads TGTGCCAGCAGCCAGTTAGGACTAACTGATGGCTACACCTTC. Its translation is CASSQLGLTDGYTF.

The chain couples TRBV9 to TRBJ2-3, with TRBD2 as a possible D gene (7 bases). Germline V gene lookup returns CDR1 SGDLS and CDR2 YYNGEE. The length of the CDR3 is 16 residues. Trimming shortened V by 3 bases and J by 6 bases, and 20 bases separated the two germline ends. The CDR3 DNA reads TGTGCCAGCAGCGCTGAGGAGGGGGACTATTTCGATACGCAGTATTTT. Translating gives CASSAEEGDYFDTQYF. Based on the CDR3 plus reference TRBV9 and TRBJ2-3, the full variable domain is DSGVTQTPKHLITATGQRVTLRCSPRSGDLSVYWYQQSLDQGLQFLIQYYNGEERAKGNILERFSAQQFPDLHSELNLSSLELGDSALYFCASSAEEGDYFDTQYFGPGTRLTVL.

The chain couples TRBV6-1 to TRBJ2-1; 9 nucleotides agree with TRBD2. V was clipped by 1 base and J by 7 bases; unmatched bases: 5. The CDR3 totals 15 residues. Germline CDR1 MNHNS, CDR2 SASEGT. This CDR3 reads CASSEVAGEKNEQFF. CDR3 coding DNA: TGTGCCAGCAGTGAAGTAGCGGGAGAGAAAAATGAGCAGTTCTTC.

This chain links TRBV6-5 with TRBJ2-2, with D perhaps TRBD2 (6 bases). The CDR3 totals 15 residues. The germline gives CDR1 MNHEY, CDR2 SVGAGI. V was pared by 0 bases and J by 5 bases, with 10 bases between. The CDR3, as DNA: TGTGCCAGCAGTTACTCGACCCGGGGGACCGGGGAGCTGTTTTTT. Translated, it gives CASSYSTRGTGELFF.

The CDR3 DNA reads as TGTGCCAGCAGCCTCTGGACTAGCGGGGGGACAGATACGCAGTATTTT. Its translation is CASSLWTSGGTDTQYF. The chain combines TRBV7-3 with TRBJ2-3, with TRBD2 matching 14 bases. CDR3 length: 16 amino acids. Germline-derived CDR1 and CDR2 are SGHTA and FQGTGA. After removal of 5 bases from V and 3 bases from J, the junction contained 4 bases not matched to a gene.

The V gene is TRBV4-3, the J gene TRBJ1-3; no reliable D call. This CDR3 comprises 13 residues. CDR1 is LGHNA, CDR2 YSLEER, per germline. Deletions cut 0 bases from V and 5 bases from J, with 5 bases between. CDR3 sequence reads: CASSQDNRNTIYF. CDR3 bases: TGCGCCAGCAGCCAAGATAACAGAAACACCATATATTTT.

CDR3 sequence: CASKLAGTDTQYF. In DNA, the CDR3 is TGTGCCAGCAAACTAGCGGGCACAGATACGCAGTATTTT. V gene TRBV6-5 combines with J gene TRBJ2-3; 8 nucleotides line up with TRBD2. The CDR3 totals 13 residues. In germline, CDR1 is MNHEY, CDR2 SVGAGI. V trimming: 7 bases; J trimming: 1 base; junction bases outside the gene matches: 1.

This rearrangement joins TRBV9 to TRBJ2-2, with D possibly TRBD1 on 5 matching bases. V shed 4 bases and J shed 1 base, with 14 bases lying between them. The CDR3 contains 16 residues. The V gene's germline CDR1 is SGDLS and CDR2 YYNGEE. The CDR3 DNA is TGTGCCAGCAGCCTTCGGACACCCGAGAACACCGGGGAGCTGTTTTTT. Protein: CASSLRTPENTGELFF.

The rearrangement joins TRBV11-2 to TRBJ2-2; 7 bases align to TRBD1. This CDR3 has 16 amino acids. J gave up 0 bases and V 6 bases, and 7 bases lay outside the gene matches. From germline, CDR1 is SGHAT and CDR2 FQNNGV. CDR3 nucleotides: TGTGCCAGCAGTCCACAAGGACAGGCGAACACCGGGGAGCTGTTTTTT. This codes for CASSPQGQANTGELFF.

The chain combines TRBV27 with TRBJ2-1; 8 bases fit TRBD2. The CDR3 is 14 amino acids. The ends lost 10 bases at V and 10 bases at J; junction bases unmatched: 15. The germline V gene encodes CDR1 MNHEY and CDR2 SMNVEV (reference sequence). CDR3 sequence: CATQPGLGVGEQFF. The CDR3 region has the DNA TGTGCCACTCAGCCGGGACTAGGAGTAGGCGAGCAGTTCTTC.

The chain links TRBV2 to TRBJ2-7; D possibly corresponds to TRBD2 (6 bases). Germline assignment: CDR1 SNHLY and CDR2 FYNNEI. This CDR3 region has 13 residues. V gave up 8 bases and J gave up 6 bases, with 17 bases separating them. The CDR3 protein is CASFAGRRGEQYF. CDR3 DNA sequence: TGTGCCAGCTTCGCGGGGCGCAGAGGCGAGCAGTACTTC.

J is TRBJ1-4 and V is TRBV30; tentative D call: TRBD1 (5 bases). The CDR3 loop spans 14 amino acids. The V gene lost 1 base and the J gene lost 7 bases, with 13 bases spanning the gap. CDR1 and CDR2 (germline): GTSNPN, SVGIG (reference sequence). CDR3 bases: TGTGCCTGGAGTGGGGGGGAGCTAGGTGAAAAACTGTTTTTT. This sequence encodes CAWSGGELGEKLFF. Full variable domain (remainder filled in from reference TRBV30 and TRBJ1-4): SQTIHQWPATLVQPVGSPLSLECTVEGTSNPNLYWYRQAAGRGLQLLFYSVGIGQISSEVPQNLSASRPQDRQFILSSKKLLLSDSGFYLCAWSGGELGEKLFFGSGTQLSVL.

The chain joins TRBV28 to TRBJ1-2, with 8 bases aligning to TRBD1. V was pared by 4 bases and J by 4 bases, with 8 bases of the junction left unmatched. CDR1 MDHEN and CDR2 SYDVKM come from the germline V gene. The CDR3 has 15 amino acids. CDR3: CASSSGQGALYGYTF. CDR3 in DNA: TGTGCCAGCAGTTCAGGGCAGGGGGCTCTCTATGGCTACACCTTC.

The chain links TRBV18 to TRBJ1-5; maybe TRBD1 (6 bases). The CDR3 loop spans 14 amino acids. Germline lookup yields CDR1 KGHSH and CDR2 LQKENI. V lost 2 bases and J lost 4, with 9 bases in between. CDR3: CASSPDRNNQPQHF. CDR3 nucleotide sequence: TGTGCCAGCTCACCAGACAGGAATAATCAGCCCCAGCATTTT.

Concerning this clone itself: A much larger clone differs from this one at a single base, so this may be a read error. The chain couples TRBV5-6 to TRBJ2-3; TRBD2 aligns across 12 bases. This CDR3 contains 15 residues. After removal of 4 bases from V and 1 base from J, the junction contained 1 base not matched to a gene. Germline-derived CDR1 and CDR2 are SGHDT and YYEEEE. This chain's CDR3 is CASSRLAGGTDTQYF. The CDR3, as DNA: TGTGCCAGCAGCCGACTAGCGGGAGGCACAGATACGCAGTATTTT.

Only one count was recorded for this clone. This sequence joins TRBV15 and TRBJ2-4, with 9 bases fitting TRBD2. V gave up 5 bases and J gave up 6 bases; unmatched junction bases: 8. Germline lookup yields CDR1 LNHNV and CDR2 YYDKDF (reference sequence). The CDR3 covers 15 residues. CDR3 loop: CATSPRTSELNIQYF. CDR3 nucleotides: TGTGCCACCAGCCCCCGGACTAGCGAATTAAACATTCAGTACTTC.

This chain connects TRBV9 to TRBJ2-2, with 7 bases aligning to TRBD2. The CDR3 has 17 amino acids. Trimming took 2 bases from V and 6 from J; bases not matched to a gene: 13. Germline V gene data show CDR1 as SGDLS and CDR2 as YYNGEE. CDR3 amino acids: CASSVSPGGGFSGELFF. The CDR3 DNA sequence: TGTGCCAGCAGCGTGTCTCCGGGGGGAGGGTTTTCCGGGGAGCTGTTTTTT.

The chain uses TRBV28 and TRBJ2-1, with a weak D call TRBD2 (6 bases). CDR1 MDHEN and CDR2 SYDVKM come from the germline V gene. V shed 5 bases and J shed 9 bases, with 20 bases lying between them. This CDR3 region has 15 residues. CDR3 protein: CASSMGGRASSEQFF. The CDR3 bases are TGTGCCAGCAGTATGGGGGGAAGGGCCTCGAGTGAGCAGTTCTTC. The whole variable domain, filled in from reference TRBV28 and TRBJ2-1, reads DVKVTQSSRYLVKRTGEKVFLECVQDMDHENMFWYRQDPGLGLRLIYFSYDVKMKEKGDIPEGYSVSREKKERFSLILESASTNQTSMYLCASSMGGRASSEQFFGPGTRLTVL.

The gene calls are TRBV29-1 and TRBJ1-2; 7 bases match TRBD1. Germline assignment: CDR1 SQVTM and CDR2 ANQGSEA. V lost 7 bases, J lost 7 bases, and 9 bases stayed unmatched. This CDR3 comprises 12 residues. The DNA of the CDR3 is TGCAGCGCGGAGGAACAGGGGTCTGGCTACACCTTC. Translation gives CSAEEQGSGYTF.

The CDR3 coding sequence is TGCGCCAGCAGCCAAGCGACTAGCAACGGGGAGCTGTTTTTT. This translates into CASSQATSNGELFF. J is TRBJ2-2 and V is TRBV4-3, with 7 bases lining up with TRBD2. This CDR3 comprises 14 residues. Germline V gene lookup returns CDR1 LGHNA and CDR2 YSLEER. J lost 7 bases, V lost 1 base, and 3 bases had no gene match.

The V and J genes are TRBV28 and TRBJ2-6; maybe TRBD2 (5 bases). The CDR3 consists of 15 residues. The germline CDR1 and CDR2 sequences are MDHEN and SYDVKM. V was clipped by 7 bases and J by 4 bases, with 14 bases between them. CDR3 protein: CASTLGVVGANVLTF. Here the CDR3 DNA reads TGTGCCAGCACCCTCGGGGTAGTGGGGGCCAACGTCCTGACTTTC. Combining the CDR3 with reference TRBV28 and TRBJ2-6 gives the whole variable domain DVKVTQSSRYLVKRTGEKVFLECVQDMDHENMFWYRQDPGLGLRLIYFSYDVKMKEKGDIPEGYSVSREKKERFSLILESASTNQTSMYLCASTLGVVGANVLTFGAGSRLTVL.

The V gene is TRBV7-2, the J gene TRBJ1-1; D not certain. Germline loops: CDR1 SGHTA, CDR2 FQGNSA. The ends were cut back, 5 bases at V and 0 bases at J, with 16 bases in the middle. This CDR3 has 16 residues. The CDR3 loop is CASSPTPSVLNTEAFF. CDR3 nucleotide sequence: TGTGCCAGCAGCCCCACGCCCAGCGTTCTGAACACTGAAGCTTTCTTT.

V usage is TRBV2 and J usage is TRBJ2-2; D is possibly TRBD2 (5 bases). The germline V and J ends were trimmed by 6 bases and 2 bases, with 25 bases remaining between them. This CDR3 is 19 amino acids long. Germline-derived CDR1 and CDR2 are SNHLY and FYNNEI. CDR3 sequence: CASSERLIFGDLNTGELFF. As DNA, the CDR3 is TGTGCCAGCAGCGAGAGACTAATCTTCGGCGACCTAAACACCGGGGAGCTGTTTTTT.

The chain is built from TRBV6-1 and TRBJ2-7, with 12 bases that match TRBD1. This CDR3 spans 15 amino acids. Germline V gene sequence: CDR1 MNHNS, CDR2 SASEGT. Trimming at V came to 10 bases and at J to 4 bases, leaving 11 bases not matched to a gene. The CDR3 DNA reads TGTGCCACCCGAACGGGACAGGGGGCGCAGTACGAGCAGTACTTC. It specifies CATRTGQGAQYEQYF.

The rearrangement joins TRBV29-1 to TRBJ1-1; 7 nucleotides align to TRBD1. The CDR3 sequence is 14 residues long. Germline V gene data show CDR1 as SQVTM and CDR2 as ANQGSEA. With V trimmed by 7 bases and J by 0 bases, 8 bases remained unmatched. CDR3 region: CSGSGGMVNTEAFF. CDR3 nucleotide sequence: TGCAGCGGATCAGGGGGGATGGTGAACACTGAAGCTTTCTTT.

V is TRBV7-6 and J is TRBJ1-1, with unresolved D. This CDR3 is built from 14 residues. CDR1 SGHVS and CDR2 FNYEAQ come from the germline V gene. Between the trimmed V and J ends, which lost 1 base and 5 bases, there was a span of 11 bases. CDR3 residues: CASSLEASPTEAFF. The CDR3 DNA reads TGTGCCAGCAGCTTAGAGGCTAGCCCGACTGAAGCTTTCTTT. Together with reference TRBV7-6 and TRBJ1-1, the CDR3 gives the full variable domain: GAGVSQSPRYKVTKRGQDVALRCDPISGHVSLYWYRQALGQGPEFLTYFNYEAQQDKSGLPNDRFSAERPEGSISTLTIQRTEQRDSAMYRCASSLEASPTEAFFGQGTRLTVV.

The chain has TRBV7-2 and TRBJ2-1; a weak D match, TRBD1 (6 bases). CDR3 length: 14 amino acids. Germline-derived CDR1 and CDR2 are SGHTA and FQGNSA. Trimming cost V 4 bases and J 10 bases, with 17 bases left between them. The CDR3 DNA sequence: TGTGCCAGCAGCTCGAGGGACACCCCCTTGGAGCAGTTCTTC. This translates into CASSSRDTPLEQFF.

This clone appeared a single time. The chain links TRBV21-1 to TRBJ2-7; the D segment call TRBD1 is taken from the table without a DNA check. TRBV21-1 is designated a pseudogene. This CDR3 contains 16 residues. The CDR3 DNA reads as TGTGCCAGCAGCAACGGGACAGGGGCCACCTTCTACGAGCAGTACTTC. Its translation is CASSNGTGATFYEQYF.

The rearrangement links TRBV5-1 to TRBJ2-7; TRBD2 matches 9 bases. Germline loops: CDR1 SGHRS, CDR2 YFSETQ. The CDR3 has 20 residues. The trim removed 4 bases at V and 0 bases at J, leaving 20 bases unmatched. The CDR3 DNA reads TGCGCCAGCAGCCACATACCGGGACTAGCCTCTCTGGGGTCCTCCTACGAGCAGTACTTC. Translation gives CASSHIPGLASLGSSYEQYF.

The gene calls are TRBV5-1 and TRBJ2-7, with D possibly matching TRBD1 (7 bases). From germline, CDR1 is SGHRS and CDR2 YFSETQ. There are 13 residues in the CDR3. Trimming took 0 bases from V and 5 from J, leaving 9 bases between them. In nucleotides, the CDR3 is TGCGCCAGCAGCTTGGGCAGGGGGGACGAGCAGTACTTC. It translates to CASSLGRGDEQYF.